The entry below gives a single T cell receptor (beta chain) sequence along with its context. Antigen unknown. These data belong to a study of shared clonotypes between healthy human individuals. This table comes from immunoSEQ multiplex PCR, and its TCRdb copy is limited to in-frame clones, with some not included. This table holds 1.5 million to 2.5 million clones, about 95% found once. The naive CD8 subset, CD45RO-negative cells positively selected for CCR7, excluded terminally differentiated effector memory CD45RA+ cells. Study-wide results and limits: Lower generation probabilities were found for non-shared clonotypes than for those shared by all four donors.

Germline CDR1 SGDLS, CDR2 YYNGEE. CDR3 length: 18 amino acids. V shed 4 bases, J shed 2 bases, and the junction held 11 bases outside the gene matches. Input material: naive CD8+ T cells sorted from blood. The gene calls are TRBV9 and TRBJ2-3, with 12 nucleotides matching TRBD2. This receptor was obtained from a man younger than 35 in good health. The CDR3 nucleotides are TGTGCCAGCAGCTCAACGCCAGGGACTAGCGGGCCCACAGATACGCAGTATTTT. It specifies CASSSTPGTSGPTDTQYF.